This TCR beta chain was recorded in a study of blood T cell repertoires in COVID-19. Study details: The United States, Italy and Spain were the sources of the acute and convalescent COVID-19 samples. PBMCs, B-cell-depleted T cells, or T cells provided the cDNA or gDNA that made up the material.

Original analysis: Scientists estimated how many nucleated cells there were by amplifying reference gene primers. Generated by immunoSEQ multiplex PCR, the TCRdb table keeps only in-frame clones and is missing some. The V and J calls and clone size were taken over from that table, and D and trimming were inferred from the DNA. The table shows roughly 100,000 clones, with around 88% occurring only once. Germline assignment: CDR1 SGHTA and CDR2 FQGNSA. The CDR3 covers 13 residues. Trimming took off 4 bases at V and 5 bases at J, with 11 bases between the two ends. The clonotype was recovered from a woman aged 70-85 years with acute or convalescent COVID-19. The specimen sequenced was peripheral blood. V usage is TRBV7-2 and J usage is TRBJ2-5; a weak D match, TRBD2 (5 bases). The CDR3 region is CASSWEYAETQYF. The CDR3 bases are TGTGCCAGCAGCTGGGAGTATGCGGAGACCCAGTACTTC.